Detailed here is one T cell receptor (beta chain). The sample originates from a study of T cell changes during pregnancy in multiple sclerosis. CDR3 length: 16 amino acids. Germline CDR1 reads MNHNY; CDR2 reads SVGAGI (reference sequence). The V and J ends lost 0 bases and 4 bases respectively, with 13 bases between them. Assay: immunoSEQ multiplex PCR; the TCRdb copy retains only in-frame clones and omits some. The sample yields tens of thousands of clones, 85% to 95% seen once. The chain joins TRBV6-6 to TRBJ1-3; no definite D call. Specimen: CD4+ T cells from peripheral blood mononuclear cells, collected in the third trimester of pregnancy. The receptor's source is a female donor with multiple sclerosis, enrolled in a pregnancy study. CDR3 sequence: CASSYSVRGGGNTIYF. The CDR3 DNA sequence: TGTGCCAGCAGTTACTCGGTTCGGGGAGGCGGAAACACCATATATTTT.